The 29 T cell receptor beta chains below come from one sample, sequenced in a study of blood T cells in healthy people across ages. The use of a sample-barcoded 5' primer and a J-beta primer mix characterized a second PCR of roughly 6 to 11 cycles. One entry per CDR3 protein, called by TCRdb with MiXCR from the 5' RACE reads. The table has around 1,700,000 distinct CDR3 sequences, 28% seen once. Sequencing was carried out using blood. These receptors all come from a woman aged 25 to 39 in good health.

The V and J genes are TRBV28 and TRBJ2-1; 8 bases are shared with TRBD2. V lost 11 bases and J lost 4; bases outside the gene matches: 10. The CDR3 consists of 14 residues. Germline assignment: CDR1 MDHEN and CDR2 SYDVKM. CDR3 in amino acids: CAGLLAGGYNEQFF. The CDR3 DNA sequence: TGTGCCGGCCTCCTCGCGGGGGGTTACAATGAGCAGTTCTTC.

About this clonotype itself: A read error may explain this, as a much larger clone is one base away. The chain uses TRBV5-1 and TRBJ2-4; the D gene is possibly TRBD1 (6 bases). Matching the DNA end better, TRBJ2-7 makes the J call doubtful. Per germline, CDR1 SGHRS and CDR2 YFSETQ. CDR3 length equals 16 residues. CDR3 sequence reads: CTSSLMVTGTSGEQYF. The CDR3 nucleotides are TGCACCAGCAGCCTCATGGTTACCGGGACATCTGGCGAGCAGTACTTC.

This chain's CDR3 is CASSLEGRGDTQYF. CDR3 nucleotides: TGTGCCAGCAGTTTAGAGGGGCGTGGAGATACGCAGTATTTT. The chain employs TRBV12-3 or TRBV12-4 and TRBJ2-3, with D possibly matching TRBD1 (5 bases). This CDR3 has 14 residues. Deletions cut 1 base from V and 5 bases from J, with 10 bases between.

The table lists this clonotype with many counts. V and J are TRBV4-1 and TRBJ2-1, with unresolved D. With 0 bases removed from V and 12 bases from J, the gap between germline ends came to 9 bases. The CDR3 runs to 12 residues. Germline V gene lookup returns CDR1 MGHRA and CDR2 YSYEKL. CDR3 in DNA: TGCGCCAGCAGCCAAGATTTCCTGATGCAGTTCTTC. Translating gives CASSQDFLMQFF.

This clonotype appeared a single time. The V gene is TRBV20-1, the J gene TRBJ2-4; D gene ambiguous. The DNA end lines up better with TRBJ2-7; the J call may be wrong. The CDR3 runs 15 residues. The germline CDR1 and CDR2 sequences are DFQATT and SNEGSKA (reference sequence). In DNA, the CDR3 is TGCAGTGCTAGAGATTGCGCAGGAAAGTTCGGCGAGCAGTACTTC. Translated, it gives CSARDCAGKFGEQYF.

The gene calls are TRBV7-2 and TRBJ1-6, with 7 bases identical to TRBD1. The junction had 13 bases not matched to a gene; V was cut back by 5 bases and J by 6 bases. The length of the CDR3 is 17 residues. Germline V CDR1 and CDR2: SGHTA, FQGNSA. CDR3 coding DNA: TGTGCCAGCAGCCGAATGGGGACAGCACTATCTAATTCACCCCTCCACTTT. It yields the protein CASSRMGTALSNSPLHF.

Ten or more counts support this clonotype. The chain employs TRBV4-2 and TRBJ2-1; D remains unclear. Germline CDR1 LGHNA, CDR2 YNFKEQ. The V end lost 4 bases, the J end lost 5 bases, and 6 bases lay between the germline ends. The CDR3 consists of 12 residues. The DNA of the CDR3 is TGTGCCAGCAGCCCCCGGCACAATGAGCAGTTCTTC. Its translation: CASSPRHNEQFF.

The rearrangement joins TRBV28 to TRBJ2-5; a possible D gene is TRBD2 (5 bases). The CDR3 consists of 13 residues. The V end lost 5 bases, the J end lost 4 bases, and 11 bases lay between the germline ends. Germline V gives CDR1 MDHEN, CDR2 SYDVKM. CDR3 nucleotides: TGTGCCAGCAGTACCGTGGACTCAGAGACCCAGTACTTC. Translated: CASSTVDSETQYF.

This clonotype was detected a few times. V gene TRBV7-2 combines with J gene TRBJ2-7; D is perhaps TRBD2 (6 bases). The CDR3 sequence is 15 residues long. V was cut by 3 bases and J by 4 bases, with 16 bases left in between. In germline, CDR1 is SGHTA, CDR2 FQGNSA. CDR3 nucleotide sequence: TGTGCCAGCAGCTTCGAGTCCGGGACTCCATACGAGCAGTACTTC. It specifies CASSFESGTPYEQYF.

This clonotype was counted between two and nine times. This chain uses TRBV20-1 with TRBJ2-7; D gene unclear. V lost 0 bases, J lost 5 bases, and 17 bases lay in between. The CDR3 is 15 residues long. Germline V gene lookup returns CDR1 DFQATT and CDR2 SNEGSKA (reference sequence). CDR3 nucleotides: TGCAGTGCTAGAGACCCCAGGCAGTGGAGAGACGAGCAGTACTTC. Amino acid sequence: CSARDPRQWRDEQYF.

The V and J genes are TRBV29-1 and TRBJ2-1; D assignment may be TRBD1 or TRBD2 (5 bases each). V lost 4 bases and J lost 2, with 15 bases in between. Germline CDR1 reads SQVTM; CDR2 reads ANQGSEA. CDR3 size: 15 residues. The CDR3 sequence is CSVGDWGKAYNEQFF. The CDR3 nucleotides are TGCAGCGTTGGGGATTGGGGGAAAGCCTACAATGAGCAGTTCTTC.

This clonotype was picked up a small number of times. The chain employs TRBV7-2 and TRBJ1-2; TRBD1 is a possible D gene (5 bases). The CDR3 totals 14 residues. V shed 4 bases and J shed 8 bases, with 17 bases lying between them. Germline V lookup: CDR1 SGHTA, CDR2 FQGNSA. DNA of the CDR3: TGTGCCAGCAGCTCCCAGGGCCTCATGGGGGGCTACACCTTC. It specifies CASSSQGLMGGYTF.

V usage is TRBV5-5 and J usage is TRBJ1-2, with a tentative D call TRBD1 (5 bases). The CDR3 is made up of 15 amino acids. Germline-derived CDR1 and CDR2 are SGHKS and YYEKEE (reference sequence). V lost 0 bases and J 3 bases, leaving 12 bases between the germline ends. CDR3 DNA: TGTGCCAGCAGCTTGGGATCTGGCAGGGACTATGGCTACACCTTC. This encodes CASSLGSGRDYGYTF.

This clonotype was detected only a few times. DNA of the CDR3: TGCGCCAGCAGCCCTAACGGGACCGATGTCGAGCAGTACTTC. It yields the protein CASSPNGTDVEQYF. The chain carries TRBV5-1 and TRBJ2-7; D assignment may be TRBD1 or TRBD2 (5 bases each). Germline assignment: CDR1 SGHRS and CDR2 YFSETQ. This CDR3 is built from 14 residues. The V end lost 4 bases, the J end lost 6 bases, and 17 bases lay between the germline ends. Variable domain in full (rest from reference TRBV5-1 and TRBJ2-7): KAGVTQTPRYLIKTRGQQVTLSCSPISGHRSVSWYQQTPGQGLQFLFEYFSETQRNKGNFPGRFSGRQFSNSRSEMNVSTLELGDSALYLCASSPNGTDVEQYFGPGTRLTVT.

V usage is TRBV5-1 and J usage is TRBJ2-2, with unresolved D. The CDR3 loop spans 13 amino acids. The ends were cut back, 0 bases at V and 7 bases at J, with 7 bases in the middle. Germline CDR1 SGHRS, CDR2 YFSETQ. CDR3 in DNA: TGCGCCAGCAGCTTGGTTGTTGTCGGGGAGCTGTTTTTT. This sequence encodes CASSLVVVGELFF.

This chain uses TRBV3-1 with TRBJ1-1; D uncertain. V dropped 2 bases and J dropped 1 base, with 11 bases sitting between them. There are 15 residues in the CDR3. The germline V gene has CDR1 LGHDT and CDR2 YNNKEL (reference sequence). The chain's CDR3 is CASSQPPSTNTEAFF. CDR3 bases: TGTGCCAGCAGCCAACCCCCATCCACGAACACTGAAGCTTTCTTT.

This clonotype was recorded only once. V is TRBV18 and J is TRBJ2-7, with TRBD1 matching 7 bases. V trimming: 6 bases; J trimming: 1 base; junction bases outside the gene matches: 6. The length of the CDR3 is 14 residues. CDR1 and CDR2 from the germline V gene are KGHSH and LQKENI. The CDR3 sequence: CASSEGQRSYEQYF. The CDR3, as DNA: TGTGCCAGCTCCGAGGGACAGAGGTCCTACGAGCAGTACTTC.

This clonotype was counted between two and nine times. This sequence joins TRBV7-3 and TRBJ1-1; 7 bases map to TRBD1. This CDR3 contains 15 residues. The germline gives CDR1 SGHTA, CDR2 FQGTGA. J lost 1 base, V lost 2 bases, and 4 bases had no gene match. As DNA, the CDR3 is TGTGCCAGCAGCTTATCAGGGGGGAAGAACACTGAAGCTTTCTTT. This codes for CASSLSGGKNTEAFF.

This sequence joins TRBV5-1 and TRBJ2-4; perhaps TRBD1 as D (5 bases). TRBJ2-7 explains the end of the DNA better; the J call may be wrong. The germline CDR1 and CDR2 sequences are SGHRS and YFSETQ. This CDR3 comprises 14 residues. The CDR3 sequence is CASSSFGRVIEQYF. The DNA of the CDR3 is TGCGCCAGCAGCTCCTTCGGCAGGGTAATCGAGCAGTACTTC.

V and J are TRBV29-1 and TRBJ2-4; 7 bases match TRBD1. The J call may be in error: the DNA end matches TRBJ2-7 better. Germline V gives CDR1 SQVTM, CDR2 ANQGSEA. The length of the CDR3 is 13 residues. The CDR3 loop is CSVTSGGDNEQYF. The CDR3 nucleotides read TGCAGCGTGACGTCAGGGGGAGACAACGAGCAGTACTTC.

In its sample, this clonotype was seen a few times. The chain carries TRBV29-1 and TRBJ2-5; 9 nucleotides align to TRBD2. Germline V gene sequence: CDR1 SQVTM, CDR2 ANQGSEA. J was trimmed by 9 bases and V by 7 bases; bases with no gene match: 15. The CDR3 totals 14 residues. CDR3 region: CSAGRGGGGGAQYF. As DNA, the CDR3 is TGCAGCGCTGGCCGCGGGGGGGGAGGTGGTGCCCAGTACTTC.

The V gene is TRBV7-9, the J gene TRBJ2-1; D is unclear. The V gene's germline CDR1 is SEHNR and CDR2 FQNEAQ (reference sequence). V shed 0 bases and J shed 7 bases, with 10 bases lying between them. The CDR3 is 14 amino acids. CDR3 sequence reads: CASSLARRINEQFF. The CDR3 region has the DNA TGTGCCAGCAGCTTAGCTCGGCGGATTAATGAGCAGTTCTTC.

The chain is built from TRBV10-3 and TRBJ2-1, with TRBD2 identical over 7 bases. After removal of 2 bases from V and 7 bases from J, the junction contained 11 bases not matched to a gene. Looked up from germline, CDR1 is ENHRY and CDR2 is SYGVKD. The CDR3 runs 16 residues. The CDR3 sequence: CAISETGTTFPNEQFF. The DNA for the CDR3 is TGTGCCATCAGTGAGACCGGGACTACTTTTCCGAATGAGCAGTTCTTC.

This rearrangement joins TRBV20-1 to TRBJ2-1; unclear D gene. CDR1 and CDR2 from the germline V gene are DFQATT and SNEGSKA (reference sequence). The CDR3 extends over 15 amino acids. V was cut by 0 bases and J by 7 bases, with 16 bases left in between. The CDR3 sequence is CSARDSRAEENEQFF. The DNA of the CDR3 is TGCAGTGCTAGAGATTCGCGCGCTGAGGAAAATGAGCAGTTCTTC.

This clonotype was counted many times. The V and J genes are TRBV5-5 and TRBJ2-7; possible D gene TRBD2, 6 bases. The CDR3 extends over 15 amino acids. V was clipped by 2 bases and J by 5 bases, with 17 bases between them. Germline V lookup: CDR1 SGHKS, CDR2 YYEKEE (reference sequence). The CDR3 loop reads CASSLPIGGKDEQYF. In DNA form, the CDR3 reads TGTGCCAGCAGCTTACCCATTGGGGGGAAAGACGAGCAGTACTTC.

The V call is TRBV19, the J call TRBJ2-5; D may match TRBD1 or TRBD2 (5 bases each). Matching the DNA end better, TRBJ2-7 makes the J call doubtful. The CDR3 covers 15 residues. Germline V gene lookup returns CDR1 LNHDA and CDR2 SQIVND (reference sequence). CDR3 amino acids: CASSISGTPKGEQYF. DNA for the CDR3: TGTGCCAGTAGTATCTCGGGGACCCCCAAGGGCGAGCAGTACTTC.

Regarding this clonotype: A junction end diverges from the germline sequence, so it may reflect a read error. This sequence joins TRBV19 and TRBJ2-1; D may be TRBD2 (5 bases). This CDR3 has 14 residues. Germline V gene lookup returns CDR1 LNHDA and CDR2 SQIVND (reference sequence). The CDR3 nucleotides are TGTGCCGGTAGTCCCGAGCGGAAGCCGAATGAGCAGTTCTTC. Amino acids: CAGSPERKPNEQFF.

For this clonotype: An end of the junction does not agree with germline; a read error may underlie this. The CDR3 loop is CASTMSGTYDEQFF. In nucleotides, the CDR3 is TGCGCCAGCACAATGAGCGGGACCTACGATGAGCAGTTCTTC. This rearrangement joins TRBV5-1 to TRBJ2-1; 7 nucleotides line up with TRBD2. CDR3 length: 14 amino acids. CDR1 is SGHRS, CDR2 YFSETQ, per germline.

This clonotype was counted only a few times. The junction departs from germline at one end; a sequencing error may be responsible. The rearrangement uses TRBV5-1 and TRBJ2-1; D uncertain. CDR1 and CDR2 from the germline V gene are SGHRS and YFSETQ. The CDR3 totals 12 residues. The CDR3 coding sequence is TGCGCCGGCAGCCCCTACAACAATGAGCAGTTCTTC. This gives the protein CAGSPYNNEQFF.